Below, 20 T cell receptor beta chains from the same sample are listed, as sequenced in a study of cytomegalovirus exposure and HLA in healthy donors. The PCR made use of 60 Vbeta and 13 Jbeta primers. Data came from immunoSEQ multiplex PCR; TCRdb stores just in-frame clones and leaves some out. The sample lists 30,000 to 40,000 clones; 65% to 90% were seen once. What was sequenced was PBMCs. Receptor source: a woman aged 18-29 years in good health and CMV-seropositive.

This clone was observed a few times. This chain links TRBV6-1 with TRBJ2-3, with 10 bases aligning to TRBD2. The V gene's germline CDR1 is MNHNS and CDR2 SASEGT. V was clipped by 2 bases and J by 1 base; unmatched bases: 3. The CDR3 runs to 16 residues. The CDR3 protein is CASSESLAGGTDTQYF. In nucleotides, the CDR3 is TGTGCCAGCAGTGAATCGCTAGCGGGGGGCACAGATACGCAGTATTTT.

The V gene is TRBV27, the J gene TRBJ1-2; 8 bases are shared with TRBD1. V lost 7 bases and J lost 0; bases outside the gene matches: 7. The CDR3 consists of 15 residues. CDR1 and CDR2 from the germline V gene are MNHEY and SMNVEV (reference sequence). The CDR3 DNA reads as TGTGCCAGCACGGCAGGGGGCTCGGCTAACTATGGCTACACCTTC. It yields the protein CASTAGGSANYGYTF.

This clone was seen only once. The rearrangement uses TRBV7-3 and TRBJ1-5; D unclear. Germline V gives CDR1 SGHTA, CDR2 FQGTGA. The V and J ends lost 1 base and 4 bases respectively, with 5 bases between them. The CDR3 length is 13 residues. Here the CDR3 DNA reads TGTGCCAGCAGCTTAAGCGGGAATCAGCCCCAGCATTTT. Protein sequence: CASSLSGNQPQHF. Based on the CDR3 plus reference TRBV7-3 and TRBJ1-5, the full variable domain is GAGVSQTPSNKVTEKGKYVELRCDPISGHTALYWYRQSLGQGPEFLIYFQGTGAADDSGLPNDRFFAVRPEGSVSTLKIQRTERGDSAVYLCASSLSGNQPQHFGDGTRLSIL.

This clone was picked up a small number of times. The rearrangement joins TRBV14 to TRBJ1-3; no clear D gene. Trimming took 1 base from V and 0 from J, leaving 7 bases between them. In germline, CDR1 is SGHDN, CDR2 FVKESK. There are 15 residues in the CDR3. CDR3 loop: CASSQGSSSGNTIYF. The DNA of the CDR3 is TGTGCCAGCAGCCAAGGGAGCTCCTCTGGAAACACCATATATTTT.

The gene calls are TRBV2 and TRBJ2-3; no definite D call. V was pared by 3 bases and J by 0 bases, with 4 bases between. The CDR3 extends over 13 amino acids. Germline V gene data show CDR1 as SNHLY and CDR2 as FYNNEI. CDR3 sequence (DNA): TGTGCCAGCAGTGAGGAGAGCACAGATACGCAGTATTTT. It is translated as CASSEESTDTQYF.

The V and J genes are TRBV13 and TRBJ1-1; no clear D. Germline CDR1 is PRHDT and CDR2 is FYEKMQ (reference sequence). The V and J ends lost 5 bases and 8 bases respectively, with 15 bases between them. The CDR3 totals 13 residues. The CDR3 bases are TGTGCCAGCAGCCCACTAGGCACCCACGAAGCTTTCTTT. Protein product: CASSPLGTHEAFF.

V and J are TRBV11-2 and TRBJ2-7; 12 positions match TRBD2. This CDR3 contains 15 residues. The V gene's germline CDR1 is SGHAT and CDR2 FQNNGV. Unmatched junction bases numbered 5, after V lost 3 bases and J lost 5 bases. This CDR3 reads CASSLTSGSKDEQYF. CDR3 in DNA: TGTGCCAGCAGCTTGACTAGCGGGAGCAAAGACGAGCAGTACTTC.

This chain links TRBV7-2 with TRBJ2-2, with D perhaps TRBD1 (5 bases). The V gene's germline CDR1 is SGHTA and CDR2 FQGNSA. The length of the CDR3 is 14 residues. Deletions cut 5 bases from V and 5 bases from J, with 12 bases between. The CDR3 DNA reads as TGTGCCAGCAGCCGACCAGGGTGGACCGGGGAGCTGTTTTTT. Translating gives CASSRPGWTGELFF.

In DNA form, the CDR3 reads TGTGCCAGCAGTGAAAAAGCGACCGGGGAGCTGTTTTTT. As protein: CASSEKATGELFF. This chain links TRBV6-4 with TRBJ2-2; no definite D call. Germline assignment: CDR1 MRHNA and CDR2 SNTAGT. V gave up 3 bases and J gave up 5 bases, with 7 bases separating them. The CDR3 has 13 amino acids.

CDR3 nucleotide sequence: TGTGCCAGCAGCTTAGTTGAAGGGACTAGGGGTGAGCAGTTCTTC. As protein: CASSLVEGTRGEQFF. The rearrangement links TRBV7-9 to TRBJ2-1; 8 nucleotides match TRBD2. The V gene end was trimmed by 1 base and the J gene end by 9 bases; junction bases not matched to a gene: 8. Germline CDR1 SEHNR, CDR2 FQNEAQ (reference sequence). This CDR3 is 15 amino acids long.

The chain employs TRBV7-9 and TRBJ1-3; D not resolved. V shed 1 base and J shed 4 bases, with 8 bases lying between them. The CDR3 totals 14 residues. CDR1 is SEHNR and CDR2 is FQNEAQ in the germline V gene (reference sequence). The CDR3 bases are TGTGCCAGCAGCTTAGGCGTAGAGGGAAACACCATATATTTT. This codes for CASSLGVEGNTIYF.

This chain connects TRBV18 to TRBJ2-1; 8 bases fit TRBD1. Germline CDR1 is KGHSH and CDR2 is LQKENI. The CDR3 has 14 amino acids. Losses at the gene ends were 3 bases for V and 7 bases for J; bases not matched to a gene: 5. CDR3 in amino acids: CASSPWTGNNEQFF. CDR3 DNA: TGTGCCAGCTCACCGTGGACAGGGAATAATGAGCAGTTCTTC.

The chain joins TRBV19 to TRBJ1-1, with 7 bases matching TRBD1. The CDR3 contains 12 residues. Germline V gene lookup returns CDR1 LNHDA and CDR2 SQIVND (reference sequence). V shed 7 bases and J 10 bases; nucleotides not matched to a gene: 9. The DNA for the CDR3 is TGTGCCAGTACTGGACAGGTAACCCGAGCTTTCTTT. Protein sequence: CASTGQVTRAFF.

This chain joins TRBV5-1 and TRBJ2-1, with 9 bases aligning to TRBD1. V was clipped by 4 bases and J by 2 bases; unmatched bases: 7. The CDR3 has 16 amino acids. Germline-derived CDR1 and CDR2 are SGHRS and YFSETQ. The CDR3 is CASSGGQGVTYNEQFF. For the CDR3, the DNA is TGCGCCAGCAGCGGGGGACAGGGTGTCACCTACAATGAGCAGTTCTTC.

This chain uses TRBV7-6 with TRBJ1-1; the D gene is possibly TRBD1 (6 bases). The CDR3 extends over 12 amino acids. Trimming removed 1 base from V and 12 bases from J, with 12 bases in between. Per germline, CDR1 SGHVS and CDR2 FNYEAQ. The chain's CDR3 is CASSLGGTSTFF. The CDR3 DNA reads TGTGCCAGCAGCTTAGGAGGGACAAGTACTTTCTTT.

The table lists this clone with a count of one. The V call is TRBV15, the J call TRBJ2-7, with a tentative D call TRBD2 (6 bases). Trimming left V 0 bases short and J 5 bases short, with 14 bases between. Germline V CDR1 and CDR2: LNHNV, YYDKDF (reference sequence). The CDR3 consists of 15 residues. The CDR3 spells CATSRDTTSFNEQYF. CDR3 bases: TGTGCCACCAGCAGAGACACGACTAGTTTCAACGAGCAGTACTTC.

The chain has TRBV2 and TRBJ2-7; 7 bases are a match to TRBD2. This CDR3 contains 12 residues. Germline CDR1 is SNHLY and CDR2 is FYNNEI. J was trimmed by 2 bases and V by 10 bases; bases with no gene match: 5. CDR3 nucleotide sequence: TGTGCCACCGAGGGAGGGGCCTACGAGCAGTACTTC. Its protein product is CATEGGAYEQYF.

The CDR3 DNA follows: TGTGCCAGCAGCCAAGAGGGGCACCGATATGAAAAACTGTTTTTT. Translated: CASSQEGHRYEKLFF. J is TRBJ1-4 and V is TRBV14; TRBD1 is a possible D gene (5 bases). The germline V gene has CDR1 SGHDN and CDR2 FVKESK. Trimming shortened V by 0 bases and J by 6 bases, and 11 bases separated the two germline ends. The CDR3 covers 15 residues.

CDR3 sequence: CASSARDRAADTQYF. The DNA for the CDR3 is TGTGCCAGTAGTGCCCGGGACAGGGCAGCAGATACGCAGTATTTT. The chain couples TRBV19 to TRBJ2-3; 9 bases line up with TRBD1. The CDR3 covers 15 residues. Per germline, CDR1 LNHDA and CDR2 SQIVND (reference sequence). V trimming: 5 bases; J trimming: 4 bases; junction bases outside the gene matches: 7.

The chain has TRBV15 and TRBJ2-1; D gene ambiguous. Germline loops: CDR1 LNHNV, CDR2 YYDKDF (reference sequence). Trimming took off 6 bases at V and 10 bases at J, with 10 bases between the two ends. The CDR3 loop spans 11 amino acids. CDR3 sequence: CATSMMQEQFF. The CDR3, as DNA: TGTGCCACCAGTATGATGCAGGAGCAGTTCTTC.